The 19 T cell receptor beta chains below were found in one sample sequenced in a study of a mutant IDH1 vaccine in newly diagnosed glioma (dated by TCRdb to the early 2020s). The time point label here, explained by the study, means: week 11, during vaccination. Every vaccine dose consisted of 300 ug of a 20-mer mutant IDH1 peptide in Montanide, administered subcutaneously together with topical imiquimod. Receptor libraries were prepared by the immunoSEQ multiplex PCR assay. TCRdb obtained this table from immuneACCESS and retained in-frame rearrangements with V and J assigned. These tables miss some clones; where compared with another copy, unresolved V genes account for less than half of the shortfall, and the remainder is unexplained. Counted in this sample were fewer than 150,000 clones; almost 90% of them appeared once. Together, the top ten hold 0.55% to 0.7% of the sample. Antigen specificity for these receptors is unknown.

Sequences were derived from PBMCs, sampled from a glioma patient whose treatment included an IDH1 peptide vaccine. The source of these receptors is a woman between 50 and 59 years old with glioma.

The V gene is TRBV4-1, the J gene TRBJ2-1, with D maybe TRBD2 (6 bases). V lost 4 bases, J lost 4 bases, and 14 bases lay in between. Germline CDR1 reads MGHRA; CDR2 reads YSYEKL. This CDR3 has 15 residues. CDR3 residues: CASSLGVAVYNEQFF. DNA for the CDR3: TGCGCCAGCAGCCTCGGGGTAGCGGTGTACAATGAGCAGTTCTTC.

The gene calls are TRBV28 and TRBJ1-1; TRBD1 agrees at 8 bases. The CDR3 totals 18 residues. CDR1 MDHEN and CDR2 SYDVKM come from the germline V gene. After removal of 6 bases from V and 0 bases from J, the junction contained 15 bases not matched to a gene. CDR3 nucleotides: TGTGCCAGCAGGTCGGGGGGGCAGGGGGCGTCCCTGAACACTGAAGCTTTCTTT. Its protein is CASRSGGQGASLNTEAFF.

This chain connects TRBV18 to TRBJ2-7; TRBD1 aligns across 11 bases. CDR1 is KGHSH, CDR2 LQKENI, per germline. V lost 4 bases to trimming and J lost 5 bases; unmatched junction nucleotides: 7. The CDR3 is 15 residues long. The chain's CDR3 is CASSQGTGGTHEQYF. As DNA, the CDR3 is TGTGCCAGCTCACAAGGGACAGGGGGAACGCACGAGCAGTACTTC.

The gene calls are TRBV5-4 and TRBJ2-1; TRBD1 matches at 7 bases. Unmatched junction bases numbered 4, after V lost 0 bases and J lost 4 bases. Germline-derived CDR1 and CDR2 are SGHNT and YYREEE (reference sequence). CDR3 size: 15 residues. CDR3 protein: CASSLGTGVYNEQFF. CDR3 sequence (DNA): TGTGCCAGCAGCTTGGGGACAGGCGTTTACAATGAGCAGTTCTTC.

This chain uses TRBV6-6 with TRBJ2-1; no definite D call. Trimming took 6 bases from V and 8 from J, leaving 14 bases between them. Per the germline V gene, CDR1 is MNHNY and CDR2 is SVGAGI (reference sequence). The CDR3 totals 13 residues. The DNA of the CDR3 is TGTGCCAGCAGCTACGACGGTCTCTATGAGCAGTTCTTC. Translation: CASSYDGLYEQFF.

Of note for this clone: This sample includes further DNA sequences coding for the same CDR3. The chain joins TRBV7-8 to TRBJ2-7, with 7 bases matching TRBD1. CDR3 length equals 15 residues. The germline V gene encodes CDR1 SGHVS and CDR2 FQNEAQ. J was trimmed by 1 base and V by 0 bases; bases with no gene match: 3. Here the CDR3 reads CASSLASRGSYEQYF. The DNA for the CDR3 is TGTGCCAGCAGCTTAGCCTCCAGGGGGTCCTACGAGCAGTACTTC.

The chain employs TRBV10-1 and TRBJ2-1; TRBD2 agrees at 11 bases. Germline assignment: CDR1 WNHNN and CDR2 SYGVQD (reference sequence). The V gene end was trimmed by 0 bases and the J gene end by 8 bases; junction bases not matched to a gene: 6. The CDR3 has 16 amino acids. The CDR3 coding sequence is TGCGCCAGCAGTGAGTCGAGGCTAGCGGGAGGAGATGAGCAGTTCTTC. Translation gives CASSESRLAGGDEQFF.

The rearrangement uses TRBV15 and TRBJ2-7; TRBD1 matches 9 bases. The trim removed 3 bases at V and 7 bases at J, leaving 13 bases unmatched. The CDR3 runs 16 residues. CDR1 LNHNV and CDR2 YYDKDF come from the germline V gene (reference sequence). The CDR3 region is CATSRVLYRGRREQYF. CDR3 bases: TGTGCCACCAGCAGGGTTCTTTACAGGGGGCGAAGGGAGCAGTACTTC.

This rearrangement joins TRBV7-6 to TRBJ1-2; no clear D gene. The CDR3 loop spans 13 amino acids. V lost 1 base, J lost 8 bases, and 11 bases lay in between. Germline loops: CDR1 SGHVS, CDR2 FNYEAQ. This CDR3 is CASSLDPAAGYTF. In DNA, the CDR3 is TGTGCCAGCAGCTTAGATCCCGCCGCGGGCTACACCTTC.

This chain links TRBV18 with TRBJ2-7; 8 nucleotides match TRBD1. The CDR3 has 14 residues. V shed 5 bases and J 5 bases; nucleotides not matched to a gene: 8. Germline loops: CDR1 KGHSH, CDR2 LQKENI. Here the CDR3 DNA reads TGTGCCAGCTCATTCCAGACAGGGGTTGACGAGCAGTACTTC. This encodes CASSFQTGVDEQYF.

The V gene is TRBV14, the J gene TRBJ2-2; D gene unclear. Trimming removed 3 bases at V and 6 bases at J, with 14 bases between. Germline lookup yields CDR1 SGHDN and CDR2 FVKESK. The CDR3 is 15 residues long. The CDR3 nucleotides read TGTGCCAGCAGCCAGCTGACCTCCATTGCCGGGGAGCTGTTTTTT. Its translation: CASSQLTSIAGELFF.

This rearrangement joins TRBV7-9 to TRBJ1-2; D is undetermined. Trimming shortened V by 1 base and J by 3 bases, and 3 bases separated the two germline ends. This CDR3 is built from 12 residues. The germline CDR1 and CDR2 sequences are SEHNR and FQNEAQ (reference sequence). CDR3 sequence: CASSLGDYGYTF. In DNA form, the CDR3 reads TGTGCCAGCAGCTTAGGGGACTATGGCTACACCTTC.

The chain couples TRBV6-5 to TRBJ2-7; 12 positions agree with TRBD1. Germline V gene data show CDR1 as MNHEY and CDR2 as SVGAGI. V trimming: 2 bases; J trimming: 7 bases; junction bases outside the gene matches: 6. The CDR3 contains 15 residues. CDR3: CASSYGTGGVSEQYF. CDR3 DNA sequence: TGTGCCAGCAGTTACGGGACAGGGGGCGTTTCTGAGCAGTACTTC.

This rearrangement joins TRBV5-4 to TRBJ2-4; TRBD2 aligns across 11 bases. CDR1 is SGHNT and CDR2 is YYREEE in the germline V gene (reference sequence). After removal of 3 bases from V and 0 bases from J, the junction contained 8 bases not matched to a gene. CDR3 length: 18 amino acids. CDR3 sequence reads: CASSYHSTSGIAKNIQYF. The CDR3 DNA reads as TGTGCCAGCAGCTATCACTCGACTAGCGGGATAGCCAAAAACATTCAGTACTTC.

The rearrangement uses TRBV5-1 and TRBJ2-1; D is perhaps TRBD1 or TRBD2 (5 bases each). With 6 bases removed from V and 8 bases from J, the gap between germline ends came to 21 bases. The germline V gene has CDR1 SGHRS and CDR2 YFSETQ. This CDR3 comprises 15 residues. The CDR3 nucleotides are TGCGCCAGCACCTTTTTTGGGGGAGACTCCGATGAGCAGTTCTTC. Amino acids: CASTFFGGDSDEQFF.

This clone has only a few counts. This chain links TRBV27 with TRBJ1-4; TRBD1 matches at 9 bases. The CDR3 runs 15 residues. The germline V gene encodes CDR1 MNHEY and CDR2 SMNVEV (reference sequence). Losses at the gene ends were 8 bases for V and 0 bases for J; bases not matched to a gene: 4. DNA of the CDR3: TGTGCCAGCGGGGACAGGGAGACAACTAATGAAAAACTGTTTTTT. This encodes CASGDRETTNEKLFF. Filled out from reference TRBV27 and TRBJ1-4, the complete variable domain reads EAQVTQNPRYLITVTGKKLTVTCSQNMNHEYMSWYRQDPGLGLRQIYYSMNVEVTDKGDVPEGYKVSRKEKRNFPLILESPSPNQTSLYFCASGDRETTNEKLFFGSGTQLSVL.

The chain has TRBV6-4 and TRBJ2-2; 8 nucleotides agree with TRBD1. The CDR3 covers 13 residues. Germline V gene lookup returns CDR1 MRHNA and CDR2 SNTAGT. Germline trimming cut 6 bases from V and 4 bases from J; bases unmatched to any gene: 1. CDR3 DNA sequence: TGTGCCAGCAGCAGGGGGCGCACCGGGGAGCTGTTTTTT. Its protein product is CASSRGRTGELFF.

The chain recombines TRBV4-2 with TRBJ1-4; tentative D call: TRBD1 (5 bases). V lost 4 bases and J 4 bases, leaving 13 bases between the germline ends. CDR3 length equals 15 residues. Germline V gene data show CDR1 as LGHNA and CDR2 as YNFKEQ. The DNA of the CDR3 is TGTGCCAGCAGCCCGCCGGGGAGGGGTAATGAAAAACTGTTTTTT. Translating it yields CASSPPGRGNEKLFF.

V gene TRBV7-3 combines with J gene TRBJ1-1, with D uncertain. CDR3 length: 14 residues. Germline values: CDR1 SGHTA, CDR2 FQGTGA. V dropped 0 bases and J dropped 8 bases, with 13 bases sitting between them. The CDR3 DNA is TGTGCCAGCAGCTTAACCCGGGGAGCCAGGGAAGCTTTCTTT. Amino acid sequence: CASSLTRGAREAFF. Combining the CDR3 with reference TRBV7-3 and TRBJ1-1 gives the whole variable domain GAGVSQTPSNKVTEKGKYVELRCDPISGHTALYWYRQSLGQGPEFLIYFQGTGAADDSGLPNDRFFAVRPEGSVSTLKIQRTERGDSAVYLCASSLTRGAREAFFGQGTRLTVV.